This T cell receptor (beta chain) came from a study of shared clonotypes between healthy human individuals. For each subset, genomic DNA was distributed in equal portions over several immunoSEQ plates. As originally analysed: Filtering differed, since immunoSEQ gave only junction sequences and no quality scores. Clones were sequenced by immunoSEQ multiplex PCR, and TCRdb holds only the in-frame ones, with some missing. The V and J calls and the clone size are those of that table, but D and trimming were determined from the DNA. Of some 2.1 million clones listed, about 94% are singletons. On this clone itself: Its antigen is currently unknown.

Whole-study findings and limits: With a handful of donors compared, roughly 5% of naive CD4 clonotypes were shared.

The naive CD8 fraction comprised CD45RO-negative cells positively selected for CCR7 and excluded terminally differentiated effector memory CD45RA+ cells. The clonotype comes from a man aged 18 to 29 in good health. Some clones in this sample may be carry-over from other donors' samples. The specimen was naive CD8+ T cells from PBMCs.

In DNA, the CDR3 is TGTGCCAGCAGCCCTTTGCACAGCGCCGCTCAGCCCCAGCATTTT. Translation: CASSPLHSAAQPQHF. This chain joins TRBV28 and TRBJ1-5, with no clear D. The V end lost 6 bases, the J end lost 6 bases, and 18 bases lay between the germline ends. Germline CDR1 and CDR2: MDHEN and SYDVKM. This CDR3 is 15 amino acids long.